The entry that follows covers one TCR beta chain sequence. This clonotype came up a few times. Its recognized antigen is unknown. Base quality data are lacking; no much larger clone is found one base away. The source of the sample is a study of patients and donors after allogeneic stem cell transplantation (TCRdb year 2020). V is cut by 8 bases and J by 5 bases, and the space between the germline ends is 15 bases. The germline V gene sets CDR1 to SQVTM and CDR2 to ANQGSEA. Inclusive of the bounding cysteine and phenylalanine, the CDR3 is 12 residues long. Just CDR3 DNA is preserved here, 36 bases in frame from base 1. Library method: RT-PCR. The sequencer was a NextSeq 550. TCRdb redid the processing of the public reads, applying fastp at Q25 and MiXCR, and retained in-frame beta chains. Under each unique CDR3 protein, matching rows form one entry showing the most common genes and DNA. For this sample there are about 200,000 distinct CDR3 sequences; 41% appear just once. The ten largest account for less than 40% of the sample.

The sequence joins TRBV29-1 to TRBJ2-5; D gene: possibly TRBD1, on 5 matching bases. The origin of this receptor is a human donor who was either an allogeneic HSCT recipient or a stem cell or donor lymphocyte infusion donor (not recorded which). It is not recorded whose cells these are; they may come from a transplant donor. Sequencing was done on a sample of blood, either unsorted or a sorted T cell fraction (not recorded which). The sequence in DNA is TGCAGCTTCCGTGGCAGGGCCGAGACCCAGTACTTC. This yields the protein CSFRGRAETQYF.